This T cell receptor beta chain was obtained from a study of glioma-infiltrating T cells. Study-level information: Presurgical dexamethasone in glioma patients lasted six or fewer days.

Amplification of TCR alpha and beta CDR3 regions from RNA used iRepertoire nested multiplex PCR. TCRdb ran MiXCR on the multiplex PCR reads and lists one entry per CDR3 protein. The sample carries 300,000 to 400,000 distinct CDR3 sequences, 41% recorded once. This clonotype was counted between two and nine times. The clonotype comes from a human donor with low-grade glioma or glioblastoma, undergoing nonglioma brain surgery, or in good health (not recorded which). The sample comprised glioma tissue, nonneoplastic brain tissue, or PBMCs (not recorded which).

The DNA of the CDR3 is TGTGCCAGCAGCCAGGTAGCGGAGCAGTTCTTC. Protein product: CASSQVAEQFF. The chain carries TRBV14 and TRBJ2-1; the D gene is possibly TRBD2 (5 bases). The CDR3 runs 11 residues. Germline loops: CDR1 SGHDN, CDR2 FVKESK. Trimming took 3 bases from V and 10 from J, leaving 7 bases between them.